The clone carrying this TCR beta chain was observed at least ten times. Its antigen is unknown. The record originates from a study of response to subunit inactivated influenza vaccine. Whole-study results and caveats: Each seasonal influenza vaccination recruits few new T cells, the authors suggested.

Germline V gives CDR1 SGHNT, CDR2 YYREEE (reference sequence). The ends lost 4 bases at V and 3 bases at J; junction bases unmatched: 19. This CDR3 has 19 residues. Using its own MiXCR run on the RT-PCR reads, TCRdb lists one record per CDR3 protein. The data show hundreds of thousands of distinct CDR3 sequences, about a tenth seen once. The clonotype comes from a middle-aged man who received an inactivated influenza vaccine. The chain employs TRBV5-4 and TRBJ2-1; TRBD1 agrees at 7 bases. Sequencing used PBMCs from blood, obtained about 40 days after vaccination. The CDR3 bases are TGTGCCAGCAGCACCCCTCGACAGGGAGAGAGTATAGGCTACAATGAGCAGTTCTTC. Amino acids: CASSTPRQGESIGYNEQFF.